These 8 T cell receptor beta chains came from one sample sequenced in a study of OX40 agonist ivuxolimab in advanced cancers. TCRdb keeps only in-frame clones here, not all; method: immunoSEQ multiplex PCR. The profile shows roughly 67,000 clones, approximately 92% of them singletons. This specimen was CD4+ or CD8+ T cells sorted from blood, taken in a trial of the OX40 agonist ivuxolimab. These receptor sequences come from an adult with an advanced solid tumor such as melanoma, head and neck, liver or kidney cancer.

This chain uses TRBV9 with TRBJ1-2; tentative D call: TRBD1 (5 bases). In germline, CDR1 is SGDLS, CDR2 YYNGEE. Trimming took 0 bases from V and 6 from J, leaving 12 bases between them. The CDR3 loop spans 14 amino acids. The CDR3 DNA reads as TGTGCCAGCAGCGTAGGAGGGGCAGGGAATGGCTACACCTTC. Translated, it gives CASSVGGAGNGYTF.

V usage is TRBV11-1 and J usage is TRBJ2-7; D tentatively reads TRBD1 or TRBD2 (6 bases each). Germline V lookup: CDR1 SGHAT, CDR2 FQDESV (reference sequence). V was trimmed by 3 bases and J by 2 bases, leaving 11 bases between them. CDR3 size: 14 residues. DNA for the CDR3: TGTGCCAGCAGCTTGCGGGACAATACCTACGAGCAGTACTTC. Protein product: CASSLRDNTYEQYF.

The chain couples TRBV5-1 to TRBJ2-2; D call uncertain. This CDR3 contains 16 residues. CDR1 is SGHRS and CDR2 is YFSETQ in the germline V gene. V was clipped by 1 base and J by 0 bases, with 10 bases between them. CDR3 DNA: TGCGCCAGCAGCTTGAATTCGAGAACGAACACCGGGGAGCTGTTTTTT. Translated: CASSLNSRTNTGELFF.

This clone was observed once. The chain uses TRBV6-1 and TRBJ1-1, with a possible D match to TRBD1 (6 bases). Trimming cost V 0 bases and J 11 bases, with 16 bases left between them. CDR1 and CDR2 from the germline V gene are MNHNS and SASEGT. The CDR3 contains 14 residues. CDR3 loop: CASSEASGGSGAFF. The CDR3 nucleotides are TGTGCCAGCAGTGAAGCTTCCGGGGGCAGTGGGGCTTTCTTT.

J is TRBJ1-5 and V is TRBV4-1, with 7 bases identical to TRBD1. CDR1 and CDR2 (germline): MGHRA, YSYEKL. The CDR3 is 14 amino acids. The J segment lost 4 bases and the V segment lost 4 bases, leaving 4 bases of the junction unmatched. The CDR3 is CASSLTGSNQPQHF. The CDR3 DNA reads as TGCGCCAGCAGCCTGACAGGGAGTAATCAGCCCCAGCATTTT.

This sequence joins TRBV7-6 and TRBJ2-2; the D gene is possibly TRBD2 (6 bases). CDR3 length: 14 amino acids. The germline gives CDR1 SGHVS, CDR2 FNYEAQ. Deletions cut 7 bases from V and 0 bases from J, with 9 bases between. In DNA, the CDR3 is TGTGCCAGCACATGGGGGGCGAACACCGGGGAGCTGTTTTTT. Translation: CASTWGANTGELFF.

The rearrangement uses TRBV7-6 and TRBJ1-4; unclear D gene. Germline CDR1 SGHVS, CDR2 FNYEAQ. This CDR3 region has 13 residues. V was trimmed by 1 base and J by 7 bases, leaving 7 bases between them. Here the CDR3 DNA reads TGTGCCAGCAGCTTAGTAGGGATTGAAAAACTGTTTTTT. It yields the protein CASSLVGIEKLFF. Full variable domain (remainder filled in from reference TRBV7-6 and TRBJ1-4): GAGVSQSPRYKVTKRGQDVALRCDPISGHVSLYWYRQALGQGPEFLTYFNYEAQQDKSGLPNDRFSAERPEGSISTLTIQRTEQRDSAMYRCASSLVGIEKLFFGSGTQLSVL.

The V gene is TRBV4-1, the J gene TRBJ2-7; 8 bases match TRBD2. The V gene's germline CDR1 is MGHRA and CDR2 YSYEKL. Unmatched junction bases numbered 16, after V lost 3 bases and J lost 3 bases. The CDR3 runs 18 residues. The CDR3 sequence is CASSHSPPGLEVGYEQYF. The CDR3 region has the DNA TGCGCCAGCAGCCACTCTCCACCGGGACTAGAGGTGGGCTACGAGCAGTACTTC.